This T cell receptor beta chain was captured in a study of shared clonotypes between healthy human individuals. Findings of the study overall: Memory subsets generally showed smaller estimated richness than naive subsets did.

With regard to this clone: Its cognate antigen is unknown.

Profiled with immunoSEQ multiplex PCR; TCRdb holds only in-frame clones, not every one. The repertoire holds more than 2 million clones, with 90% to 97% as singletons. The source of this sequence is a man between 18 and 29 years old in good health. Sequencing was performed on naive CD4+ T cells sorted from blood. Subset described: CD45RA+ positively selected.

The CDR3 protein is CASSLAGQSRPRSPLHF. The CDR3 DNA reads TGTGCCAGCAGCCTCGCTGGACAGTCCAGGCCGCGCTCACCCCTCCACTTT. The chain uses TRBV5-8 and TRBJ1-6, with a tentative D call TRBD1 (6 bases). Germline CDR1 reads SGHTS; CDR2 reads YDEGEE. The CDR3 spans 17 residues. Trimming shortened V by 4 bases and J by 10 bases, and 24 bases separated the two germline ends.